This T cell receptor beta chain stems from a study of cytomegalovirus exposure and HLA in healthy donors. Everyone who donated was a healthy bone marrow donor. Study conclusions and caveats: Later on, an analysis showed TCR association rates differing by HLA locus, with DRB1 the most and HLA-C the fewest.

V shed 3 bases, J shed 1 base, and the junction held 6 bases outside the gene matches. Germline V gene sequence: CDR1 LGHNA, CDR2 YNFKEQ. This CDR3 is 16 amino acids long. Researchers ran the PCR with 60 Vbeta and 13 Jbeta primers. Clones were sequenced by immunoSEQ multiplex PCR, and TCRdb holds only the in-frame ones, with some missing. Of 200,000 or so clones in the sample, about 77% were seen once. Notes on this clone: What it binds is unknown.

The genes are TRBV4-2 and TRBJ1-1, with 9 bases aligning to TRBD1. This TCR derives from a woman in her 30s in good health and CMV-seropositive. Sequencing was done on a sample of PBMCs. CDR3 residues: CASSQLGTGRNTEAFF. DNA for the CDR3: TGTGCCAGCAGCCAGTTGGGGACAGGGAGGAACACTGAAGCTTTCTTT.